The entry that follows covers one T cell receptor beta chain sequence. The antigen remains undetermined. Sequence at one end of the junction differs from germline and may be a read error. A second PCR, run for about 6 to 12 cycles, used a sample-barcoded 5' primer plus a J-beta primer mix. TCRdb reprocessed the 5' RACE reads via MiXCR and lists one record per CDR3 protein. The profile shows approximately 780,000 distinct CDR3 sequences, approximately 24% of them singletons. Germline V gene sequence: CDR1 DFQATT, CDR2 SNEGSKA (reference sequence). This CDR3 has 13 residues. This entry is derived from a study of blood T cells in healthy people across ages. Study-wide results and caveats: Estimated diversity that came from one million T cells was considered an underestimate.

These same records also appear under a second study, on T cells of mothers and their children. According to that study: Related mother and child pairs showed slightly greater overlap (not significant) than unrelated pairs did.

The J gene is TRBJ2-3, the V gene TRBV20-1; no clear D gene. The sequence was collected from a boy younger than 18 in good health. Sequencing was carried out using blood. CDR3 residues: CSARDPGTVTQYF. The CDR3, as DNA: TGCAGTGCTAGAGATCCAGGAACAGTTACGCAGTATTTT.